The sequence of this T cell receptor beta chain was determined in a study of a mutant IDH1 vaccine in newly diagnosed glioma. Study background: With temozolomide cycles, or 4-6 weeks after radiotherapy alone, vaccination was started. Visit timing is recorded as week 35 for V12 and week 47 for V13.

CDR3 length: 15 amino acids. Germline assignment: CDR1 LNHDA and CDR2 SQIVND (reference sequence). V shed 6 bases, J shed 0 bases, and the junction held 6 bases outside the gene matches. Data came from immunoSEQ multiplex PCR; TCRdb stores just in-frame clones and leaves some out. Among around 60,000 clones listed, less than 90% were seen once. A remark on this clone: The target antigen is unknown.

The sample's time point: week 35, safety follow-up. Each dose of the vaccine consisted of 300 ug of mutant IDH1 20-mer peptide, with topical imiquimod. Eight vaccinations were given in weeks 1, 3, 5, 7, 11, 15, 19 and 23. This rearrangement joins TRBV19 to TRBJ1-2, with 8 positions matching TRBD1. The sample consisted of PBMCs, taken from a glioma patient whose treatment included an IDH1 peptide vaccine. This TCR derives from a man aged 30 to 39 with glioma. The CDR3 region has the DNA TGTGCCAGTAGGGAGCCGGGACAGGCTAACTATGGCTACACCTTC. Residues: CASREPGQANYGYTF.